This TCR beta chain was found in a study of blood T cell repertoires in COVID-19. For the study at large: The study drew acute and convalescent COVID-19 samples from the United States, Italy and Spain.

In the authors' workflow: For nucleated cells, counts were estimated from reference gene primer amplification. Generated by immunoSEQ multiplex PCR, the TCRdb table keeps only in-frame clones and is missing some. That table gives V, J and clone size, and the DNA gave D and trimming. Among under 150,000 clones listed, roughly 83% were seen once. The V gene's germline CDR1 is SNHLY and CDR2 FYNNEI. The germline V and J ends were trimmed by 4 bases and 3 bases, with 15 bases remaining between them. The CDR3 spans 16 residues. J is TRBJ1-4 and V is TRBV2, with D perhaps TRBD1 (6 bases). The sequencing sample was made of peripheral blood. This TCR was sampled from a man between 25 and 39 years old with acute or convalescent COVID-19. CDR3 sequence: CASSVGQGLANEKLFF. The CDR3 nucleotides read TGTGCCAGCAGTGTCGGGCAGGGGCTTGCTAATGAAAAACTGTTTTTT.